This record concerns one T cell receptor (beta chain) sequence. A library of TCRbeta sequences, prepared with unique molecular identifiers, was generated. TCRdb used MiXCR to reprocess the PCR reads, holding one entry per CDR3 protein. The data show over 400,000 distinct CDR3 sequences, around two fifths seen once. The data are from a study of T-cell reconstitution after alpha-beta-depleted transplantation in children. Germline assignment: CDR1 SGHTA and CDR2 FQGNSA. There are 14 residues in the CDR3. Trimming stripped 0 bases from V and 0 bases from J, with 5 bases between. The receptor was isolated from a girl between 2 and 10 years old with aplastic anemia, due to receive a stem cell transplant. The chain is built from TRBV7-2 and TRBJ2-5; D gene uncertain. The starting material was PBMCs, obtained before TCRalphabeta/CD19-depleted stem cell transplant. The CDR3 bases are TGTGCCAGCAGCTTAGCAGGGCACCAAGAGACCCAGTACTTC. Translating gives CASSLAGHQETQYF.